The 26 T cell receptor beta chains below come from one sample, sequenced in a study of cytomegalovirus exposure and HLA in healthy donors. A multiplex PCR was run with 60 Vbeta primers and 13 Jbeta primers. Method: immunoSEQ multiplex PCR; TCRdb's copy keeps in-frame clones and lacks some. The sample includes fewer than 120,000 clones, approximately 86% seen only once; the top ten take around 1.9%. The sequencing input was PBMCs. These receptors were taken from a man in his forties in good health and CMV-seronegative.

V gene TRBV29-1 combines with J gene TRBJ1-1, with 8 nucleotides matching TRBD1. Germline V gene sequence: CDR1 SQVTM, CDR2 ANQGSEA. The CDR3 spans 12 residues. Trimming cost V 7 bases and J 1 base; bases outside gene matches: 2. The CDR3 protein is CSGGTGNTEAFF. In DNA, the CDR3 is TGCAGCGGCGGGACAGGGAACACTGAAGCTTTCTTT. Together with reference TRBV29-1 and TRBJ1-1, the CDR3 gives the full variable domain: SAVISQKPSRDICQRGTSLTIQCQVDSQVTMMFWYRQQPGQSLTLIATANQGSEATYESGFVIDKFPISRPNLTFSTLTVSNMSPEDSSIYLCSGGTGNTEAFFGQGTRLTVV.

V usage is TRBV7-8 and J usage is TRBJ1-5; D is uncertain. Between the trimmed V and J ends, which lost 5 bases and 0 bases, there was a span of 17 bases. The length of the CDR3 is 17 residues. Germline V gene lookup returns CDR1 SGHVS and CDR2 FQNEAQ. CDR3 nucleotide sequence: TGTGCCAGCAGCCCGTTTGGTCGCAGTTATAGCAATCAGCCCCAGCATTTT. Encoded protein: CASSPFGRSYSNQPQHF.

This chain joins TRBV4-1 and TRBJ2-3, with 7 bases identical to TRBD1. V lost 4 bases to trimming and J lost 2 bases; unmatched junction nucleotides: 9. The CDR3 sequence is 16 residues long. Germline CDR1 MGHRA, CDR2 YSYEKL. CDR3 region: CASSLFGTAFTDTQYF. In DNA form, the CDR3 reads TGCGCCAGCAGCCTATTTGGGACAGCCTTCACAGATACGCAGTATTTT.

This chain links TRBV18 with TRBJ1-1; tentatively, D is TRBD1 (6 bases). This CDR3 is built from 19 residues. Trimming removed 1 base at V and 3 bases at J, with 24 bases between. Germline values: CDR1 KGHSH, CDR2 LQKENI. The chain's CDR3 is CASSPLVGNRVAGDTEAFF. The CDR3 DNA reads TGTGCCAGCTCACCACTTGTAGGAAACAGGGTAGCGGGGGACACTGAAGCTTTCTTT.

The CDR3 loop is CASSPDGGRGTPGDTQYF. The CDR3 DNA follows: TGTGCCAGCAGCCCCGACGGCGGCAGGGGAACCCCAGGAGATACGCAGTATTTT. The chain joins TRBV5-6 to TRBJ2-3; D possibly corresponds to TRBD1 (6 bases). V lost 4 bases and J 5 bases, leaving 26 bases between the germline ends. The CDR3 is 18 residues long. Germline CDR1 SGHDT, CDR2 YYEEEE.

This CDR3 is CASSTTGGYEQYF. CDR3 coding DNA: TGTGCCAGCAGCACCACAGGGGGCTACGAGCAGTACTTC. The chain is built from TRBV5-6 and TRBJ2-7, with 8 bases aligning to TRBD1. Germline loops: CDR1 SGHDT, CDR2 YYEEEE. This CDR3 contains 13 residues. Trimming removed 4 bases from V and 3 bases from J; junction bases left unmatched: 3.

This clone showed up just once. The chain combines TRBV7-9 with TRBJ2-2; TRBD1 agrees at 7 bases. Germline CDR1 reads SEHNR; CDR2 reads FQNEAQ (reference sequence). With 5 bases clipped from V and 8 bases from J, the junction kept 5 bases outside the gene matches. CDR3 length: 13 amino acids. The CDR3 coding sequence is TGTGCCAGCAGCCGGGACAGTATAGGGGAGCTGTTTTTT. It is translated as CASSRDSIGELFF.

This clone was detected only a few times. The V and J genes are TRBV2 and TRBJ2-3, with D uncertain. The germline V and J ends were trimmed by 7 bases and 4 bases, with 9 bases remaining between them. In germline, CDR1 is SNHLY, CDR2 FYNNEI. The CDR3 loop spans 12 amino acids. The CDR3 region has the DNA TGTGCCAGCAAACTAACACCAGATACGCAGTATTTT. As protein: CASKLTPDTQYF.

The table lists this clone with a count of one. For the CDR3, the DNA is TGTGCCAGCAGTCCCGCAGGGCAGCCCCAGCATTTT. It yields the protein CASSPAGQPQHF. J is TRBJ1-5 and V is TRBV6-5, with D possibly matching TRBD1 (5 bases). CDR3 length: 12 amino acids. Germline V CDR1 and CDR2: MNHEY, SVGAGI. Between the trimmed V and J ends, which lost 5 bases and 7 bases, there was a span of 9 bases.

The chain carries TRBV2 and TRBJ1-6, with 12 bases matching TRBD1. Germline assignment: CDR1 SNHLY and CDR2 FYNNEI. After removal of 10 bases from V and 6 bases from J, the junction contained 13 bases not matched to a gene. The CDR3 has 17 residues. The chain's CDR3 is CATRFNLGQGANSPLHF. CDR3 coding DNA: TGTGCCACAAGATTCAACCTGGGACAGGGGGCTAATTCACCCCTCCACTTT.

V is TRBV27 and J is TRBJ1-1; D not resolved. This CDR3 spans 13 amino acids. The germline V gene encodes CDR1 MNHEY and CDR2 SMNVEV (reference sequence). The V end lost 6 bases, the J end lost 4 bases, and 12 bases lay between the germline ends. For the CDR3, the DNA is TGTGCCAGCAGCTATAATAGTTTCACTGAAGCTTTCTTT. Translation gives CASSYNSFTEAFF.

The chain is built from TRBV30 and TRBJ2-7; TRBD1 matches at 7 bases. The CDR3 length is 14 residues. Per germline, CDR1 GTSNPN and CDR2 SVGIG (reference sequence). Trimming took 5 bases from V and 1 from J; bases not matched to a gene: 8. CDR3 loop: CAWWTGLGSYEQYF. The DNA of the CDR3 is TGTGCCTGGTGGACAGGACTTGGGTCCTACGAGCAGTACTTC.

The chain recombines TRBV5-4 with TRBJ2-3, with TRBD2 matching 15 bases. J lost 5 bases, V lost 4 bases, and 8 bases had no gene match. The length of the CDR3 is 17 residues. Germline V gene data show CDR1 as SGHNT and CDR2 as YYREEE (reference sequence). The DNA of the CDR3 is TGTGCCAGCAGCCCCGGTGTGGGACTAGCGGGGGGAGATACGCAGTATTTT. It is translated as CASSPGVGLAGGDTQYF.

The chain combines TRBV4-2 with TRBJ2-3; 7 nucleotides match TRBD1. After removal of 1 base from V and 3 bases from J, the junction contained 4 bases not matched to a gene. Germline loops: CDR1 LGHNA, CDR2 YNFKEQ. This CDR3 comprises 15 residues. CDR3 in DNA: TGTGCCAGCAGCCAAGTCCCAGGGGGAACAGATACGCAGTATTTT. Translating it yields CASSQVPGGTDTQYF.

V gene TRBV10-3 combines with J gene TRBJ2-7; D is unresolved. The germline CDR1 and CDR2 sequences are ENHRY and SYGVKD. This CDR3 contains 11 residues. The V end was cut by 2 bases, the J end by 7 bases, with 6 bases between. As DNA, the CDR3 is TGTGCCATCAGTGAGGGTCAGGAGCAGTACTTC. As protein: CAISEGQEQYF.

The CDR3 loop reads CASSLTMVQGNNQPQHF. CDR3 nucleotides: TGCGCCAGCAGCCTCACAATGGTGCAGGGCAACAATCAGCCCCAGCATTTT. V usage is TRBV10-1 and J usage is TRBJ1-5; D perhaps matches TRBD1 (5 bases). V lost 6 bases and J lost 3, with 21 bases in between. This CDR3 has 17 residues. Germline loops: CDR1 WNHNN, CDR2 SYGVQD (reference sequence).

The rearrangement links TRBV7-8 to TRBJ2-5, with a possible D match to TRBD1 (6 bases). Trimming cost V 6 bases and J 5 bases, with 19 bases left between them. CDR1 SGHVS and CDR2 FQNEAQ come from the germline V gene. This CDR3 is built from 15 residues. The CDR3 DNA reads TGTGCCAGCAGTTTGGGGGCTGCCTGGGCGGAGACCCAGTACTTC. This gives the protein CASSLGAAWAETQYF.

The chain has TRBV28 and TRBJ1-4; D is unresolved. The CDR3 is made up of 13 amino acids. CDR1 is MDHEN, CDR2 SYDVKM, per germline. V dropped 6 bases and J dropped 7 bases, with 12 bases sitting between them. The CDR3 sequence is CASRGFAGEKLFF. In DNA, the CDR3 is TGTGCCAGCAGGGGTTTTGCGGGTGAAAAACTGTTTTTT.

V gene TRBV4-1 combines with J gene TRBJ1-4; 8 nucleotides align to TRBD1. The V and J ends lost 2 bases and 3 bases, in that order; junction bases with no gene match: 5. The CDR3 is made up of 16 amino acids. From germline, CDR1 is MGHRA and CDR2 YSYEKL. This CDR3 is CASSQQGAGANEKLFF. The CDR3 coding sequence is TGCGCCAGCAGCCAACAGGGGGCCGGGGCTAATGAAAAACTGTTTTTT.

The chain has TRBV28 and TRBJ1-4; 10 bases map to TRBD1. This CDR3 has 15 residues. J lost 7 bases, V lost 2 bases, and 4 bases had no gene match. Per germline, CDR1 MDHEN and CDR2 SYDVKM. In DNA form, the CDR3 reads TGTGCCAGCAGTTTAGGGGGGACAGGGGTTGAAAAACTGTTTTTT. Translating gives CASSLGGTGVEKLFF.

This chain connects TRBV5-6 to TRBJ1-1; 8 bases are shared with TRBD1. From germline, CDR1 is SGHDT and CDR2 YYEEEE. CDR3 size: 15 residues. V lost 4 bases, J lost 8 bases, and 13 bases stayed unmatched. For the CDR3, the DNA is TGTGCCAGCAGCGCGGTGGGCAGGGGGCGGGAGGAAGCTTTCTTT. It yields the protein CASSAVGRGREEAFF.

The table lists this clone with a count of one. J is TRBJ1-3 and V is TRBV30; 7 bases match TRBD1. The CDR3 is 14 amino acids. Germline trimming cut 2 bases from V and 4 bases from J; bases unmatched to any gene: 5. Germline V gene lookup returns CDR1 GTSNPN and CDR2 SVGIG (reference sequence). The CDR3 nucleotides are TGTGCCTGGAGTCAGGGGGAGTGGGGAAACACCATATATTTT. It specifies CAWSQGEWGNTIYF.

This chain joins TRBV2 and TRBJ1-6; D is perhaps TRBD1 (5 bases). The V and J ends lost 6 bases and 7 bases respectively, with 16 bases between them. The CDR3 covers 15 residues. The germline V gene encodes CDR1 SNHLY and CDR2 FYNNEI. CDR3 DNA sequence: TGTGCCAGCAGCCCAGACGGGACTAACAATTCACCCCTCCACTTT. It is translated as CASSPDGTNNSPLHF.

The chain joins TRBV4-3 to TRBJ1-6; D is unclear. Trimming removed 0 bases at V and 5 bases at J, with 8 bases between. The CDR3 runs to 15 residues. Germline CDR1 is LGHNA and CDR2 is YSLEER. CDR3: CASSQDWLDNSPLHF. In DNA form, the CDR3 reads TGCGCCAGCAGCCAAGACTGGTTAGATAATTCACCCCTCCACTTT.

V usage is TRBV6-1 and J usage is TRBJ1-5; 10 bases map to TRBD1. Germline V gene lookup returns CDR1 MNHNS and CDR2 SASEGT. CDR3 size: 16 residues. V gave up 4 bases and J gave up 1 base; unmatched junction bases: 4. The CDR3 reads CASSVRDRGSNQPQHF. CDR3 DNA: TGTGCCAGCAGTGTCCGGGACAGGGGAAGCAATCAGCCCCAGCATTTT.

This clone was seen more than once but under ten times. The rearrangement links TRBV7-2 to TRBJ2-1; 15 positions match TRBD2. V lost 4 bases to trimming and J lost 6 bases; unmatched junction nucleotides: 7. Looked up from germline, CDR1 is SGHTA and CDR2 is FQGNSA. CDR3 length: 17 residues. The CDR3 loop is CASSSGLAGGPSNEQFF. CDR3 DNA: TGTGCCAGCAGCTCTGGACTAGCGGGGGGGCCTTCCAATGAGCAGTTCTTC.